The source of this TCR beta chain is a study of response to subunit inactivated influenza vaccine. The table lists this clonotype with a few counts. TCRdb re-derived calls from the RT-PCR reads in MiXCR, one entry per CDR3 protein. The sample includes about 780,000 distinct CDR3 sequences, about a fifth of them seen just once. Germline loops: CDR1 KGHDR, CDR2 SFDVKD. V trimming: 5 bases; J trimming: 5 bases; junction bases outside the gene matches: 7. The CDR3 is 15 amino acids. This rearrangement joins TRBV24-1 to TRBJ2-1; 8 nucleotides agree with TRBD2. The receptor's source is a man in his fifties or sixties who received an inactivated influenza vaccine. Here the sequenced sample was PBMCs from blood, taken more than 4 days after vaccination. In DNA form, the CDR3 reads TGTGCCACCAGTGGTCGGGAGGGCCTGGACAATGAGCAGTTCTTC. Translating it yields CATSGREGLDNEQFF.